A single sample is the source of the 10 T cell receptor beta chains below, sequenced in a study of shared clonotypes between healthy human individuals (dated by TCRdb to 2019 to 2021). The library relied on the immunoSEQ multiplex PCR assay. TCRdb retrieved this table from immuneACCESS and kept in-frame rearrangements only. Not all clones are present; in checked studies, unresolved V genes account for under half, and no reason is known for the remainder. Across this sample there are about a million clones, with about 76% seen only once. Of the sample, less than 1.5% falls within the top ten clones. Sequencing was done on a sample of memory CD4+ T cells sorted from blood. The cell subset or site label on this specimen signifies: CD45RA-negative fraction. These receptors came from a man aged 18 to 35 in good health.

In regard to this clone: Its ends do not fully match the called genes, so a read error is possible. The chain recombines TRBV7-9 with TRBJ1-2; D call uncertain. The CDR3 is 13 amino acids. Germline V CDR1 and CDR2: SEHNR, FQNEAQ (reference sequence). The CDR3 reads CASTLQTNYGYTF. The CDR3 DNA is TGTGCCAGCACCTTACAGACGAACTATGGCTACACCTTC.

The rearrangement uses TRBV29-1 and TRBJ2-5; 9 bases fit TRBD1. This CDR3 has 15 amino acids. The trim removed 6 bases at V and 3 bases at J, leaving 11 bases unmatched. The germline gives CDR1 SQVTM, CDR2 ANQGSEA. CDR3 protein: CSVAAGTGSEETQYF. The CDR3 nucleotides are TGCAGCGTCGCCGCCGGGACAGGGTCCGAAGAGACCCAGTACTTC.

This clone showed up just a few times. The chain recombines TRBV6-4 with TRBJ2-3; 8 nucleotides line up with TRBD2. Germline lookup yields CDR1 MRHNA and CDR2 SNTAGT. The V segment lost 4 bases and the J segment 6 bases; nucleotides outside the gene matches: 9. The CDR3 loop spans 15 amino acids. In DNA form, the CDR3 reads TGTGCCAGCAGTGCTGGACTAGCCGGCGGGGATACGCAGTATTTT. Its translation: CASSAGLAGGDTQYF.

This clone was counted between two and nine times. This sequence joins TRBV4-3 and TRBJ2-1, with 8 bases matching TRBD2. The CDR3 consists of 18 residues. CDR1 and CDR2 from the germline V gene are LGHNA and YSLEER. Trimming took 0 bases from V and 6 from J; bases not matched to a gene: 13. CDR3 protein: CASSQDLSSGSYGNEQFF. The CDR3 coding sequence is TGCGCCAGCAGCCAAGATCTTTCGAGCGGGAGTTATGGCAATGAGCAGTTCTTC.

This clone was detected many times. The rearrangement links TRBV18 to TRBJ1-6; no clear D gene. This CDR3 comprises 14 residues. V was cut by 2 bases and J by 8 bases, with 10 bases left in between. Germline V CDR1 and CDR2: KGHSH, LQKENI. CDR3 in amino acids: CASSPRNIDSPLHF. The CDR3 DNA is TGTGCCAGCTCACCAAGAAATATAGATTCACCCCTCCACTTT. The full variable domain, with the rest looked up from reference TRBV18 and TRBJ1-6, is NAGVMQNPRHLVRRRGQEARLRCSPMKGHSHVYWYRQLPEEGLKFMVYLQKENIIDESGMPKERFSAEFPKEGPSILRIQQVVRGDSAAYFCASSPRNIDSPLHFGNGTRLTVT.

Worth noting for this clone: Since a much larger clone is just one base distant, this may be a read error. The CDR3 bases are TGTGCCAGCAGTGTAGTTGCAGCCGCTTTCTACGAGCAGTACTTC. It yields the protein CASSVVAAAFYEQYF. The rearrangement joins TRBV6-1 to TRBJ2-7; no clear D. The CDR3 is 15 residues long. Germline CDR1 is MNHNS and CDR2 is SASEGT. V lost 4 bases and J 3 bases, leaving 16 bases between the germline ends.

V usage is TRBV5-1 and J usage is TRBJ1-1; the D is unclear. From germline, CDR1 is SGHRS and CDR2 YFSETQ. CDR3 length equals 15 residues. Between the trimmed V and J ends, which lost 0 bases and 0 bases, there was a span of 9 bases. The CDR3 is CASSLDRFMNTEAFF. The CDR3 nucleotides read TGCGCCAGCAGCTTGGACCGGTTCATGAACACTGAAGCTTTCTTT.

This chain connects TRBV9 to TRBJ2-1; D uncertain. In germline, CDR1 is SGDLS, CDR2 YYNGEE. V was cut by 6 bases and J by 0 bases, with 16 bases left in between. The CDR3 sequence is 16 residues long. Here the CDR3 reads CASTTGRAVSYNEQFF. In DNA form, the CDR3 reads TGTGCCAGCACCACTGGACGGGCCGTCTCCTACAATGAGCAGTTCTTC.

Here the CDR3 reads CASSRTGGPIYTSYGYTF. The CDR3 DNA follows: TGTGCCAGCAGCCGGACAGGGGGACCTATCTATACATCCTATGGCTACACCTTC. The V gene is TRBV14, the J gene TRBJ1-2, with 10 bases fitting TRBD1. CDR3 length equals 18 residues. Germline V lookup: CDR1 SGHDN, CDR2 FVKESK. Germline trimming cut 4 bases from V and 4 bases from J; bases unmatched to any gene: 15.

V is TRBV7-2 and J is TRBJ1-2; 8 bases fit TRBD1. The germline CDR1 and CDR2 sequences are SGHTA and FQGNSA. Trimming removed 1 base from V and 8 bases from J; junction bases left unmatched: 12. The CDR3 is 16 residues long. The CDR3 is CASSLGYWTGQEGYTF. As DNA, the CDR3 is TGTGCCAGCAGCTTAGGTTATTGGACAGGGCAGGAAGGCTACACCTTC.